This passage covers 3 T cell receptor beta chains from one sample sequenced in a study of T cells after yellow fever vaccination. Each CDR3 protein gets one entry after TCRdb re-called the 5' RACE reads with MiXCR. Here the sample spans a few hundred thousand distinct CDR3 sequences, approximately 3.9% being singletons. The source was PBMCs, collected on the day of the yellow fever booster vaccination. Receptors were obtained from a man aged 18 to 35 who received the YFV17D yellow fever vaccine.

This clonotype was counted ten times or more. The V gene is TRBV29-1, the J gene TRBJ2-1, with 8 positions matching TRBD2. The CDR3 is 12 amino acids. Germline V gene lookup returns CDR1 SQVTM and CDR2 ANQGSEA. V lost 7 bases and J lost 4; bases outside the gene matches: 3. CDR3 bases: TGCAGCGCTCGGGGGGGATACAATGAGCAGTTCTTC. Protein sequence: CSARGGYNEQFF.

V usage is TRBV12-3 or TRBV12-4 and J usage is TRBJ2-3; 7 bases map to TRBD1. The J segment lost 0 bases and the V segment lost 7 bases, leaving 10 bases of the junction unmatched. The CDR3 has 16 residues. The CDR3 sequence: CASTTGQVSSTDTQYF. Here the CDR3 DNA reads TGTGCCAGCACCACTGGACAGGTTTCTAGCACAGATACGCAGTATTTT.

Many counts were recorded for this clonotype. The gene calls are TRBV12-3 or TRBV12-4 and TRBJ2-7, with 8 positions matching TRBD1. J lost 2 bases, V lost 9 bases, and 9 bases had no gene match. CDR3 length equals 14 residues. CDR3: CASSTGASPYEQYF. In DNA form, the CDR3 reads TGTGCCAGTTCGACAGGGGCTTCCCCCTACGAGCAGTACTTC.